The source of this TCR beta chain is a study of PD-L1 blockade in urothelial cancer (dated 2017 in TCRdb). About the full investigation: All patients started therapy around 2014 and received atezolizumab 1,200 mg intravenously every 3 weeks. About 85% of the roughly 29 patients were males with bladder-origin urothelial cancer, and about 60% of the 29 reported a prior smoking history. Patients had an ECOG performance status of 0 or 1 and had received between 0 and 3 prior chemotherapy regimens. Blood samples were analyzed at 3 weeks after treatment start (second dose) and at 6 weeks after treatment start. Blood samples gave median yields of about 140,000 T cells and over 80,000 unique TCRs, along with a median clonality of about 0.084. An exploratory multi-omic analysis was conducted of the somatic, immune and clinical correlates of response to PD-L1 blockade with atezolizumab in urothelial cancer. Pretreatment tumor samples, along with matched peripheral blood collected serially before and after atezolizumab treatment, underwent TCR sequencing. Durable clinical benefit was defined as progression-free survival longer than 6 months, and TCR features were also tested against progression-free and overall survival. In the same patients who had TCR sequencing, pretreatment tumors also underwent whole exome sequencing and RNA sequencing. Eight to ten patients achieved durable clinical benefit and approximately 20 did not. Pretreatment blood TCR-seq was available for about 28 patients, at least one posttreatment blood collection was obtained for about 24 patients, and tumor TCR-seq was available for about 24 patients.

On the study overall, not on this receptor specifically: Because the sample size was small (n ≈ 27) and many of the analyses were exploratory, the results are meant to be hypothesis-generating. Improved progression-free and overall survival was found to be associated with pretreatment peripheral blood TCR clonality below the median. Greater expansion of tumor-associated TCR clones in peripheral blood 3 weeks after the start of treatment was observed in patients with durable benefit (n of about 20, p = 0.022).

The V end gives up 0 bases and the J end 4 bases, leaving 3 bases in the junction not matched to a gene. The germline V gene supplies CDR1 ENHRY and CDR2 SYGVKD. The CDR3 numbers 15 residues from cysteine through phenylalanine. Just CDR3 DNA is preserved here, 45 bases in frame from base 1. The time point tag for this specimen amounts to: peripheral blood 6 weeks after treatment start. The cohort included roughly 29 patients with locally advanced or metastatic urothelial carcinoma who were treated at Memorial Sloan Kettering on a trial protocol. Peripheral blood mononuclear cells were collected pretreatment and during treatment, with between 1 and 8 total time points obtained per patient. The Qiagen DNeasy Blood extraction kit was used to purify genomic DNA from total PBMCs and from tumor samples. PBMCs were collected pretreatment and during treatment and were isolated and stored as previously described.

A word on this clone: The antigen it recognizes is unknown. No base qualities exist here, and no much larger clone lies one base off it.

To estimate absolute template abundance from read counts, synthetic TCR analog templates were spiked into each PCR. The immunoSEQ assay was used to amplify TCRbeta CDR3 regions from genomic DNA with bias-controlled V and J gene primers. Sequencing of rearranged TCRbeta segments was done at approximately 20X coverage. The paper's processing steps were these. Clustering was used to correct sequencing errors, and CDR3s were annotated against IMGT so that V, D and J genes could be assigned. Downstream analyses used only productive TCRbeta rearrangements, leaving out any out-of-frame or stop-codon sequences. To compute clonality, Shannon entropy was normalized by the log of the number of unique productive sequences and then subtracted from one. Fisher's exact test with Benjamini-Hochberg correction, at a threshold of adjusted p below 0.01, was used to find clones that differed between time points or between blood and tumor. As stored in TCRdb, this immuneACCESS dataset retains in-frame rearrangements with V and J assigned. A fraction of the clones does not appear; measured against another copy, unresolved V genes explain less than half of the discrepancy, and the remainder lacks a known reason. That table supplies the V and J calls and clone size; D and trimming were determined from the DNA. The sample has 40,000 to 45,000 clones on record, 75% to 95% of them singletons. 6% to 9.5% of the sample rests with the top ten.

The starting material was PBMCs, obtained around atezolizumab (anti-PD-L1) treatment. The clonotype originates from a man between 70 and 80 years old with urothelial cancer. This receptor chain uses TRBV10-3 and TRBJ2-1; TRBD1 fits 7 bases in the junction. The sequenced DNA is TGTGCCATCAGTGAGTCGAGGGACAGATACAATGAGCAGTTCTTC. This is translated as CAISESRDRYNEQFF.